A selection of T cell receptor beta chains follows, all from one sample in a study of post-analysis software for immune sequencing data. TCRdb re-called the PCR reads through MiXCR, storing one row per CDR3 protein. The sample lists more than 500,000 distinct CDR3 sequences, approximately 34% occurring once. Sequenced sample: blood. The receptors here all came from a girl younger than 18 with multiple sclerosis. The CDR3 runs from the conserved cysteine through the conserved F or W. A D gene is named only where the DNA matches it firmly. Expanded clones are given a class, and other clones once, few, many or no size at all.

D: .; V: TRBV6-5; J: TRBJ1-1; size: few; CDR3: CASSYSTVNTEAFF; DNA: TGTGCCAGCAGTTACTCGACCGTGAACACTGAAGCTTTCTTT
D: TRBD2; V: TRBV5-1; J: TRBJ2-5; size: .; CDR3: CASRPPASGGQETQYF; DNA: TGCGCCAGCAGACCGCCGGCTAGCGGGGGACAAGAGACCCAGTACTTC
D: .; V: TRBV11-2; J: TRBJ2-7; size: .; CDR3: CASSFSYSYEQYF; DNA: TGTGCCAGCAGCTTTTCCTACTCCTACGAGCAGTACTTC
D: .; V: TRBV6-1; J: TRBJ1-4; size: few; CDR3: CASSDQVFNEKLFF; DNA: TGTGCCAGCAGTGATCAGGTCTTTAATGAAAAACTGTTTTTT
D: .; V: TRBV27; J: TRBJ2-7; size: .; CDR3: CASSLVTGNYYEQYF; DNA: TGTGCCAGCAGTTTAGTCACAGGAAATTACTACGAGCAGTACTTC
D: TRBD1; V: TRBV12-3/TRBV12-4; J: TRBJ1-5; size: .; CDR3: CASSPGQGVNQPQHF; DNA: TGTGCCAGCAGTCCCGGACAGGGGGTAAATCAGCCCCAGCATTTT
D: .; V: TRBV4-1; J: TRBJ2-3; size: once; CDR3: CASSPLGYTQYF; DNA: TGCGCCAGCAGCCCTCTAGGCTATACGCAGTATTTT
D: .; V: TRBV27; J: TRBJ1-4; size: .; CDR3: CASSLSPPSPGLRGEKLFF; DNA: TGTGCCAGCAGTTTATCGCCCCCATCTCCGGGACTACGTGGTGAAAAACTGTTTTTT
D: TRBD2; V: TRBV5-1; J: TRBJ2-1; size: few; CDR3: CASTGGARNEQFF; DNA: TGCGCCAGCACCGGGGGGGCCCGGAATGAGCAGTTCTTC
D: .; V: TRBV5-1; J: TRBJ2-3; size: .; CDR3: CASSFERSTDTQYF; DNA: TGCGCCAGCAGCTTCGAGCGGAGCACAGATACGCAGTATTTT
D: .; V: TRBV7-9; J: TRBJ1-5; size: few; CDR3: CASSPLGGLGNQPQHF; DNA: TGTGCCAGCAGCCCGTTGGGGGGTCTGGGCAATCAGCCCCAGCATTTT
D: TRBD1; V: TRBV9; J: TRBJ2-1; size: few; CDR3: CASSGAGTAFNEQFF; DNA: TGTGCCAGCAGCGGGGCCGGGACAGCATTCAATGAGCAGTTCTTC
D: .; V: TRBV4-1; J: TRBJ1-2; size: .; CDR3: CASSQSNGVGYTF; DNA: TGCGCCAGCAGCCAATCAAACGGGGTCGGCTACACCTTC
D: TRBD1; V: TRBV27; J: TRBJ1-2; size: .; CDR3: CASSLYMTGTGGGYGYTF; DNA: TGTGCCAGCAGTCTATATATGACCGGGACAGGGGGCGGCTATGGCTACACCTTC
D: .; V: TRBV20-1; J: TRBJ2-5; size: .; CDR3: CSAGETGLRYQETQYF; DNA: TGCAGTGCGGGCGAGACAGGCTTACGATACCAAGAGACCCAGTACTTC
D: TRBD1; V: TRBV7-9; J: TRBJ2-2; size: once; CDR3: CASIRGQGADGELFF; DNA: TGTGCCAGTATTCGGGGACAGGGGGCCGACGGGGAGCTGTTTTTT
D: .; V: TRBV12-3/TRBV12-4; J: TRBJ1-2; size: .; CDR3: CASSLRSLYGYTF; DNA: TGTGCCAGCAGTTTACGGAGCCTCTATGGCTACACCTTC
D: .; V: TRBV6-4; J: TRBJ2-3; size: .; CDR3: CASSVQEFSDTQYF; DNA: TGTGCCAGCAGTGTTCAGGAGTTTTCAGATACGCAGTATTTT
D: TRBD1; V: TRBV6-6; J: TRBJ2-3; size: .; CDR3: CANSARGQGFTDTQYF; DNA: TGTGCCAACAGTGCCCGGGGACAGGGGTTCACAGATACGCAGTATTTT
D: TRBD1; V: TRBV5-1; J: TRBJ1-1; size: few; CDR3: CASSPQGAVNTEAFF; DNA: TGCGCCAGCAGCCCCCAGGGGGCCGTGAACACTGAAGCTTTCTTT
D: .; V: TRBV6-2/TRBV6-3; J: TRBJ1-2; size: .; CDR3: CASRNTGNYGYTF; DNA: TGTGCCAGCAGGAACACAGGGAATTATGGCTACACCTTC
D: TRBD2; V: TRBV3-1; J: TRBJ2-7; size: .; CDR3: CASSQEVLAGVSYEQYF; DNA: TGTGCCAGCAGCCAAGAAGTGCTAGCGGGGGTCTCCTACGAGCAGTACTTC
D: TRBD2; V: TRBV27; J: TRBJ2-7; size: .; CDR3: CASKGLAVSYEQYF; DNA: TGTGCCAGCAAAGGTCTAGCGGTATCCTACGAGCAGTACTTC
D: .; V: TRBV20-1; J: TRBJ1-1; size: .; CDR3: CSARDLGQTMNTEAFF; DNA: TGCAGTGCTAGAGATTTAGGCCAGACCATGAACACTGAAGCTTTCTTT
D: .; V: TRBV12-5; J: TRBJ2-1; size: few; CDR3: CASGFGAGDYNEQFF; DNA: TGTGCTAGTGGTTTTGGAGCAGGGGACTACAATGAGCAGTTCTTC
D: TRBD1; V: TRBV20-1; J: TRBJ2-1; size: .; CDR3: CSGLGQGASYNEQFF; DNA: TGCAGTGGCTTGGGACAGGGCGCCTCCTACAATGAGCAGTTCTTC
D: .; V: TRBV20-1; J: TRBJ2-5; size: .; CDR3: CSARPGRVQETQYF; DNA: TGCAGTGCTAGACCGGGACGGGTCCAAGAGACCCAGTACTTC